This entry concerns a single T cell receptor beta chain. The antigen remains undetermined. Other DNA sequences in this sample translate to the same CDR3. The sample belongs to a study of shared clonotypes between healthy human individuals. In the study overall: Three plates each covered CD4 naive and memory; CD8 naive two, CD8 memory one.

Notes on the study in general: Several donors showed sharing of approximately 5% of naive CD4 clonotypes.

Sequencing used immunoSEQ multiplex PCR; TCRdb keeps in-frame clones, though not all of them. The data hold a few million clones, with around nine tenths observed a single time. Both subsets, CD45RA+ naive and CD45RA-negative memory, were split from the CD4+ cells. This sequence originates from a man younger than 30 in good health. The source material was naive CD4+ T cells sorted from blood. As to subset: CD45RA+ positively selected.

The CDR3 is CASSIQGGGYTF. The CDR3 bases are TGTGCCAGTAGTATTCAGGGTGGTGGCTACACCTTC. The chain has TRBV19 and TRBJ1-2; possible D gene TRBD1, 5 bases. This CDR3 contains 12 residues. V was trimmed by 3 bases and J by 7 bases, leaving 9 bases between them. CDR1 and CDR2 (germline): LNHDA, SQIVND (reference sequence).